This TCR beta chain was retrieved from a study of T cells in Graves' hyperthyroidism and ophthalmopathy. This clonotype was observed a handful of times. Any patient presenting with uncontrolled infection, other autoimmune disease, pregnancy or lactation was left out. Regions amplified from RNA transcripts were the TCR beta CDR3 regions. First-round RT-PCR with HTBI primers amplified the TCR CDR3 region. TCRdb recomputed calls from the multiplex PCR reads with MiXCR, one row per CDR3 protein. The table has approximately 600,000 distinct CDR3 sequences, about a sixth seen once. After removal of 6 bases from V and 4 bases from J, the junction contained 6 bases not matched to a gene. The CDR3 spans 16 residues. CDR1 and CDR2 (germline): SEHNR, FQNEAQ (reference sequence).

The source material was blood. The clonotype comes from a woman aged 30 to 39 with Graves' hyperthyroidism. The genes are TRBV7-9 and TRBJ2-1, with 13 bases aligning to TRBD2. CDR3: CASRPGTSGKYNEQFF. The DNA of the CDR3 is TGTGCCAGCAGGCCCGGGACTAGCGGGAAATACAATGAGCAGTTCTTC.